This T cell receptor beta chain was identified in a study of early T cells in non-severe SARS-CoV-2 infection. Turning to the study itself: Sequenced bulk RNA came from whole blood that was unsorted, and chains were unpaired.

Points from the study as a whole: Private and CD4 specificities were missed by VDJdb matching, skewed to anti-spike CD8.

Attachment of unique molecular identifiers to individual cDNA molecules was performed. In TCRdb, the 5' RACE reads were re-called with MiXCR into one record per CDR3 protein. The table shows 32,000 or so distinct CDR3 sequences, with approximately 6.1% occurring only once. This clonotype came up many times. Its specificity is unknown. Sequencing was performed on whole blood. This TCR came from an adult who was a healthcare worker with PCR-confirmed SARS-CoV-2 infection or an uninfected control (not recorded which).

The CDR3 nucleotides read TGTGCCACCAGCAGAGACCGGATCTCTGGGGCCAACGTCCTGACTTTC. This encodes CATSRDRISGANVLTF. The chain joins TRBV15 to TRBJ2-6; D uncertain. The CDR3 totals 16 residues. Germline lookup yields CDR1 LNHNV and CDR2 YYDKDF (reference sequence). V shed 0 bases and J shed 0 bases, with 6 bases lying between them. Combining the CDR3 with reference TRBV15 and TRBJ2-6 gives the whole variable domain DAMVIQNPRYQVTQFGKPVTLSCSQTLNHNVMYWYQQKSSQAPKLLFHYYDKDFNNEADTPDNFQSRRPNTSFCFLDIRSPGLGDTAMYLCATSRDRISGANVLTFGAGSRLTVL.